This TCR beta chain came from a study of blood T cell repertoires in COVID-19 (dated by TCRdb to about 2020). With regard to the full study: The collaborator samples originated in the United States, Italy and Spain and spanned the acute and convalescent phases of COVID-19. The material from the prospective study consisted of cDNA or gDNA derived from T cells, B-cell-depleted T cells, or PBMCs. The dataset comprised deeply sampled blood TCRbeta repertoires from subjects exposed to, actively infected with, or recovered from COVID-19. A freely available public database, intended as a resource for researchers studying the immune response to SARS-CoV-2, is where the repertoires were released. The samples were drawn from the first 160 participants of the ongoing ImmuneRACE study and from about 1,200 subjects provided by 6 global collaborators. The sample metadata nearly always contained a de-identified subject ID, COVID-19 status, age in years and sex. Where available, HLA class I and class II types were obtained from metadata supplied by the sample provider rather than from assay-based typing.

TCRbeta CDR3 regions were amplified from genomic DNA using the immunoSEQ Assay, a bias-controlled multiplex PCR. The authors' analysis ran thus. The number of nucleated cells in each sample was estimated by amplification of reference gene primers within the assay. Sequence reads were collapsed and filtered to measure the absolute abundance of every unique TCRbeta CDR3 rearrangement. Productive Simpson clonality was computed per sample as the square root of Simpson's diversity index over productive rearrangements. TCRdb's version of the immuneACCESS table is confined to in-frame rearrangements and falls short of the full clone set. An unresolved V gene accounts for under half of the shortfall where checked; the remainder is of unknown origin. V and J calls and clone size follow that table, whereas D and trimming were derived from the DNA. The sample yields 140,000 or so clones; more than 80% were counted once. About 1.5% of the sample is in the top ten clones.

General study outcomes and caveats: Clinical and demographic metadata were provided uncurated, with the amount varying by source and participant.

Participants in the prospective study were aged about 18 to 95 years, lived in some 24 United States geographic areas, and enrolled through a virtual design. In the prospective study, cohorts were assigned on the basis of participant-reported clinical history obtained from a screening survey and a study questionnaire. Exposed participants had been in contact, within 2 weeks of entering the study, with a person who had a PCR-confirmed or clinician-diagnosed case of COVID-19. Each participant in the prospective study had whole blood, serum and a nasopharyngeal or oropharyngeal swab collected by mobile phlebotomists. Over a roughly 2-month period, participants in the prospective study had the option of providing additional blood draws and questionnaires. Prospective study blood samples were shipped either frozen or at room temperature before DNA extraction. On this clone itself: The specificity of this receptor is unknown. No base quality values were provided; no much bigger clone lies one nucleotide off.

The origin of this receptor is a woman aged 18-29 years who had been exposed to COVID-19. Sequenced material: PBMCs or T cells enriched from blood (not recorded which).

The sequenced DNA: TGTGCCAGCTCACCACCGAGGGACAGGGCTAACTATGGCTACACCTTC. Its amino acids are CASSPPRDRANYGYTF. The chain is encoded by TRBV18 joined to TRBJ1-2; a stretch of 9 junction bases matches TRBD1. From a lookup of the germline V gene, CDR1 and CDR2 are KGHSH and LQKENI. V is trimmed back by 0 bases and J by 0 bases, and the junction contains 2 bases that no gene match accounts for. Inclusive of the bounding cysteine and phenylalanine, the CDR3 is 16 residues long. Left in the record is the CDR3 DNA by itself, 48 bases read in frame from the first base.